This T cell receptor beta chain was sequenced in a study of post-analysis software for immune sequencing data. Points from the study as a whole: Patients used roughly five TRBV segments, including TRBV5-6, TRBV5-1 and TRBV20-1, more often than controls. Comparison with controls showed significantly lower normalized Chao1 diversity in multiple sclerosis patients.

There are 14 residues in the CDR3. Germline V gene sequence: CDR1 LNHNV, CDR2 YYDKDF (reference sequence). The junction had 3 bases not matched to a gene; V was cut back by 1 base and J by 6 bases. Unique molecular identifiers tagged the TCR beta cDNA libraries. In TCRdb, the PCR reads were re-called with MiXCR into one record per CDR3 protein. The sample includes approximately 630,000 distinct CDR3 sequences, 59% seen only once; the top ten take roughly 10%. As regards this clonotype: Its cognate antigen is unknown.

Sequenced input: blood. The chain couples TRBV15 to TRBJ2-1; 7 bases are shared with TRBD2. The receptor was derived from a girl aged 2 to 9 with multiple sclerosis. The CDR3 nucleotides are TGTGCCACCAGCAGAGTCGGGGGGAGCAATGAGCAGTTCTTC. It encodes CATSRVGGSNEQFF. Variable domain in full (rest from reference TRBV15 and TRBJ2-1): DAMVIQNPRYQVTQFGKPVTLSCSQTLNHNVMYWYQQKSSQAPKLLFHYYDKDFNNEADTPDNFQSRRPNTSFCFLDIRSPGLGDTAMYLCATSRVGGSNEQFFGPGTRLTVL.